This passage covers 10 T cell receptor beta chains from one sample sequenced in a study of blood T cells in healthy people across ages. Combining a sample-barcoded 5' primer with a J-beta primer mix, a second PCR ran for roughly 7 to 11 cycles. TCRdb reprocessed the 5' RACE reads via MiXCR and lists one record per CDR3 protein. The table has about 1.6 million distinct CDR3 sequences, around 36% seen once; the top ten hold about 11%. Sequenced: blood. The source is a woman aged 25 to 39 in good health.

This clonotype was seen more than once but under ten times. The chain uses TRBV20-1 and TRBJ1-5, with D unresolved. Germline V gene sequence: CDR1 DFQATT, CDR2 SNEGSKA (reference sequence). Trimming took 3 bases from V and 4 from J, leaving 10 bases between them. The CDR3 runs to 13 residues. CDR3 in DNA: TGCAGTGCTAGTTGGAGGGCTAATCAGCCCCAGCATTTT. Its translation is CSASWRANQPQHF.

This clonotype was observed a single time. A much larger clone differs by one base, so this may be a read error. J is TRBJ2-1 and V is TRBV12-3 or TRBV12-4; TRBD2 is a possible D gene (5 bases). CDR3 length equals 14 residues. Trimming shortened V by 8 bases and J by 15 bases, and 26 bases separated the two germline ends. The CDR3 region is CASLPGLGSELVFF. DNA of the CDR3: TGTGCCAGCCTTCCGGGGTTGGGGTCCGAATTGGTGTTCTTC.

V is TRBV27 and J is TRBJ1-5; 7 nucleotides line up with TRBD1. The CDR3 contains 15 residues. Looked up from germline, CDR1 is MNHEY and CDR2 is SMNVEV (reference sequence). With 4 bases clipped from V and 11 bases from J, the junction kept 14 bases outside the gene matches. The CDR3 DNA follows: TGTGCCAGCAGTTCTGGTCGGGGGACAGTACTAGCCCAGCATTTT. The encoded protein is CASSSGRGTVLAQHF.

The chain combines TRBV12-3 or TRBV12-4 with TRBJ2-7; 11 bases are a match to TRBD2. V was clipped by 5 bases and J by 3 bases; unmatched bases: 9. The CDR3 length is 16 residues. The CDR3 reads CASSPTPTSGSYEQYF. The DNA of the CDR3 is TGTGCCAGCAGTCCGACGCCAACTAGCGGGAGCTACGAGCAGTACTTC.

The rearrangement joins TRBV28 to TRBJ2-5, with D possibly being TRBD2 (7 bases). Trimming cost V 3 bases and J 2 bases, with 13 bases left between them. Looked up from germline, CDR1 is MDHEN and CDR2 is SYDVKM. CDR3 length: 15 amino acids. The CDR3 sequence is CASSFGGAGQETQYF. For the CDR3, the DNA is TGTGCCAGCAGTTTTGGGGGGGCAGGGCAAGAGACCCAGTACTTC.

The chain has TRBV12-3 or TRBV12-4 and TRBJ1-1; 7 nucleotides match TRBD1. This CDR3 contains 12 residues. Trimming took 8 bases from V and 4 from J; bases not matched to a gene: 4. CDR3 sequence reads: CASVQGSTEAFF. The DNA of the CDR3 is TGTGCCAGCGTACAGGGGTCCACTGAAGCTTTCTTT.

This clonotype was detected a few times. The CDR3 is CASSPPSGGVGEQYF. CDR3 DNA sequence: TGTGCCAGCAGCCCTCCTAGCGGGGGGGTTGGCGAGCAGTACTTC. J is TRBJ2-7 and V is TRBV9; 12 bases are a match to TRBD2. Germline lookup yields CDR1 SGDLS and CDR2 YYNGEE. This CDR3 comprises 15 residues. J gave up 6 bases and V 4 bases, and 8 bases lay outside the gene matches.

This clonotype has a handful of counts. CDR3 nucleotides: TGTGCCAGCAGCGAAGCTGGCCATTCACCCCTCCACTTT. Encoded protein: CASSEAGHSPLHF. J is TRBJ1-6 and V is TRBV9; D not certain. The V gene's germline CDR1 is SGDLS and CDR2 YYNGEE. Trimming took 3 bases from V and 8 from J, leaving 9 bases between them. This CDR3 region has 13 residues.

The rearrangement joins TRBV28 to TRBJ2-7, with 10 bases that match TRBD2. This CDR3 spans 15 amino acids. Losses at the gene ends were 6 bases for V and 2 bases for J; bases not matched to a gene: 7. Germline CDR1 MDHEN, CDR2 SYDVKM. CDR3 amino acids: CASSLQREGPYEQYF. CDR3 coding DNA: TGTGCCAGCAGCCTTCAGCGGGAGGGTCCCTACGAGCAGTACTTC.

This clonotype has only a few counts. The rearrangement joins TRBV7-3 to TRBJ2-1; TRBD2 matches 11 bases. Unmatched junction bases numbered 7, after V lost 2 bases and J lost 10 bases. The CDR3 contains 15 residues. Germline CDR1 SGHTA, CDR2 FQGTGA. CDR3 residues: CASSLGGLAGGEQFF. The CDR3 DNA sequence: TGTGCCAGCAGCTTAGGGGGCCTAGCGGGAGGAGAGCAGTTCTTC. Using reference TRBV7-3 and TRBJ2-1 for the parts outside the CDR3, the full variable domain is GAGVSQTPSNKVTEKGKYVELRCDPISGHTALYWYRQSLGQGPEFLIYFQGTGAADDSGLPNDRFFAVRPEGSVSTLKIQRTERGDSAVYLCASSLGGLAGGEQFFGPGTRLTVL.